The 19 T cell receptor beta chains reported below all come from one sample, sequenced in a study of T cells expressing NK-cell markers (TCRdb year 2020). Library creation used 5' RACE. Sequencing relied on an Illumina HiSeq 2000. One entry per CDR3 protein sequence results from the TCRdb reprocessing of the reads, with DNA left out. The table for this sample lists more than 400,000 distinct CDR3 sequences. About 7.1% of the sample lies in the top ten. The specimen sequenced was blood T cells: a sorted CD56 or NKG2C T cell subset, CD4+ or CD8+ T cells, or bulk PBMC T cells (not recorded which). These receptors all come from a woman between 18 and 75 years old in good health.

CDR3 amino acids: CASSPAGTVYGYTF. The gene calls are TRBV28 and TRBJ1-2; there is no DNA to check the TCRdb D call of TRBD1. The CDR3 spans 14 residues. CDR1 and CDR2 from the germline V gene are MDHEN and SYDVKM.

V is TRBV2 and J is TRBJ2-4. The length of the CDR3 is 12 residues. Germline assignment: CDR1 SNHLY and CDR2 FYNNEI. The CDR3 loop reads CASSEASRIQYF.

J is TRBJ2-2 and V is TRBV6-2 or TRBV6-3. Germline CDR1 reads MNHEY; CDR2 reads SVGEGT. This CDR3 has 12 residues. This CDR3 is CASSYSVGELFF.

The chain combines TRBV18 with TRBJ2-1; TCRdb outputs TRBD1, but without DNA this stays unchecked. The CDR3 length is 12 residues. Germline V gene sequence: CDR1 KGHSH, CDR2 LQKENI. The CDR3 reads CASSPQEGGVFF.

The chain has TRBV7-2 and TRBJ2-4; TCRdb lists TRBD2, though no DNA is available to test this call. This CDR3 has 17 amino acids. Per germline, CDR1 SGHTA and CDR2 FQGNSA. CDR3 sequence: CASSQGGLADTKNIQYF. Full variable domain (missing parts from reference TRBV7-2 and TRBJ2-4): GAGVSQSPSNKVTEKGKDVELRCDPISGHTALYWYRQSLGQGLEFLIYFQGNSAPDKSGLPSDRFSAERTGGSVSTLTIQRTQQEDSAVYLCASSQGGLADTKNIQYFGAGTRLSVL.

The CDR3 region is CASSLWTSGDYEQYF. The V call is TRBV7-2, the J call TRBJ2-7; without DNA, the TCRdb call of TRBD2 cannot be checked. Germline CDR1 is SGHTA and CDR2 is FQGNSA. There are 15 residues in the CDR3.

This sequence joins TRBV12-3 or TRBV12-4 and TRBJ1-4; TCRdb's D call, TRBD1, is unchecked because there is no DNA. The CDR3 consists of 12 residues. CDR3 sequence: CASSLRGAALFF.

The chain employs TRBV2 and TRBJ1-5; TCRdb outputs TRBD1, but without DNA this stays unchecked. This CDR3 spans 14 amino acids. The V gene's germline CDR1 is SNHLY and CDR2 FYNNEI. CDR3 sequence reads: CASSPGQNNQPQHF.

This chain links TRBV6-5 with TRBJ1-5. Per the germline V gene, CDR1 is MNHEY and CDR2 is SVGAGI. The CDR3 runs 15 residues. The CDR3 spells CASSSRPESGQPQHF.

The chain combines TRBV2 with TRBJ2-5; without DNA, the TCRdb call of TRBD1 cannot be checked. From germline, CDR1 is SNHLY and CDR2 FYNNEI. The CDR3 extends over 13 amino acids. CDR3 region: CASSVTGLETQYF.

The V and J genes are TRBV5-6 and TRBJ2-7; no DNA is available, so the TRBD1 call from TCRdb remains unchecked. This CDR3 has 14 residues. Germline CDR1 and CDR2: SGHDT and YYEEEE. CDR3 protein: CASSLASPWDEQYF.

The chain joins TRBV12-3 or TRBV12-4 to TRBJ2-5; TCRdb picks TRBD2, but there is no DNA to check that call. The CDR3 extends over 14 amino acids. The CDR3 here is CASTQSGSIETQYF.

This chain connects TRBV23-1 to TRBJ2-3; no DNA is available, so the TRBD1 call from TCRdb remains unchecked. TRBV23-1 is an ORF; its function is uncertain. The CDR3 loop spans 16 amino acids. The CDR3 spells CASSHPDRGWTDTQYF.

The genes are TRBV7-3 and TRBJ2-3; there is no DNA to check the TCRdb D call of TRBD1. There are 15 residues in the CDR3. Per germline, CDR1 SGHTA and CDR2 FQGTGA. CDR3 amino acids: CASSYGGRSTDTQYF.

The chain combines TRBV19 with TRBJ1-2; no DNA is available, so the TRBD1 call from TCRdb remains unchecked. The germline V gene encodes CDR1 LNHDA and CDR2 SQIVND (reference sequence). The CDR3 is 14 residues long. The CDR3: CASRPTDRDYGYTF.

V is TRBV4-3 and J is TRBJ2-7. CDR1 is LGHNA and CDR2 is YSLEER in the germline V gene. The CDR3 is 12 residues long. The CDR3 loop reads CASSQDQAEQYF.

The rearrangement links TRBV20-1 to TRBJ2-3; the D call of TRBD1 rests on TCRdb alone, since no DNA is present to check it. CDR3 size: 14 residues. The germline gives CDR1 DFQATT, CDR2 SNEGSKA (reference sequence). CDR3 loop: CSAQGQRRADTQYF.

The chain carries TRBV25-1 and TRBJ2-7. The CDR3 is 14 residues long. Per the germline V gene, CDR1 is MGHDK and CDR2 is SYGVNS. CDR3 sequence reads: CASSESGGSYEQYF.

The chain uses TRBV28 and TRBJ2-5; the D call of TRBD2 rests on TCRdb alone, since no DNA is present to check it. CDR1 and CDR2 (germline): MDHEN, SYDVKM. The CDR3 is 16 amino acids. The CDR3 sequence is CASRPYSGTGLETQYF.